The 4 T cell receptor beta chains below all came from one sample that was sequenced in a study of blood T cell repertoires in COVID-19. The repertoire was sequenced with immunoSEQ multiplex PCR; TCRdb's copy has only in-frame clones and lacks some. The data show about 210,000 clones, around 81% seen once. Sequencing was carried out using PBMCs or T cells enriched from blood (not recorded which). These receptors all come from a woman between 45 and 60 years old with acute COVID-19.

The rearrangement uses TRBV21-1 and TRBJ2-4; the D call in the table, TRBD1, was not verified against the DNA. TRBV21-1 is a pseudogene segment. The CDR3 loop spans 19 amino acids. The CDR3 region is CAYTLLLIGQEVAKNIQYF. The CDR3 region has the DNA TGTGCCTATACTCTATTGCTTATTGGACAGGAGGTCGCCAAAAACATTCAGTACTTC.

The gene calls are TRBV4-1 and TRBJ2-7; D may be TRBD1 (5 bases). Between the trimmed V and J ends, which lost 9 bases and 2 bases, there was a span of 14 bases. This CDR3 has 13 residues. Germline V lookup: CDR1 MGHRA, CDR2 YSYEKL. DNA of the CDR3: TGCGCCAGTGGGAACATAGGGGCCTACGAGCAGTACTTC. This codes for CASGNIGAYEQYF.

This clone was seen only once. The CDR3 nucleotides read TGTGCCAGCAGTTTTAATACGGCAGGGCTCTCTGGAAACACCATATATTTT. This sequence encodes CASSFNTAGLSGNTIYF. V and J are TRBV28 and TRBJ1-3; possible D gene TRBD1, 5 bases. CDR1 and CDR2 from the germline V gene are MDHEN and SYDVKM. Trimming pared 3 bases from V and 0 bases from J, leaving 15 bases between. The length of the CDR3 is 17 residues.

This rearrangement joins TRBV25-1 to TRBJ1-1, with TRBD1 identical over 9 bases. The CDR3 is 18 amino acids. Germline CDR1 MGHDK, CDR2 SYGVNS. Losses at the gene ends were 7 bases for V and 6 bases for J; bases not matched to a gene: 21. The CDR3 protein is CASTSGQGPFRSHPEAFF. The CDR3 DNA is TGTGCCAGCACATCGGGACAGGGCCCTTTTAGGTCTCATCCTGAAGCTTTCTTT.